This TCR beta chain was recorded in a study of technical replicates of blood from several donors. CDR1 MNHEY and CDR2 SMNVEV come from the germline V gene (reference sequence). With 2 bases removed from V and 1 base from J, the gap between germline ends came to 11 bases. The CDR3 is 16 amino acids. Sequencing was performed with immunoSEQ multiplex PCR; in TCRdb, only in-frame clones are kept and a portion is missing. This sample has tens of thousands of clones, with under 97% found just once. The chain uses TRBV27 and TRBJ2-2; no firm D call. Sample: T cells isolated from PBMCs. The source of this sequence is a human donor in good health. The CDR3 DNA sequence: TGTGCCAGCAGTTTAGCGGCACCTAAGAACACCGGGGAGCTGTTTTTT. Amino acid sequence: CASSLAAPKNTGELFF.